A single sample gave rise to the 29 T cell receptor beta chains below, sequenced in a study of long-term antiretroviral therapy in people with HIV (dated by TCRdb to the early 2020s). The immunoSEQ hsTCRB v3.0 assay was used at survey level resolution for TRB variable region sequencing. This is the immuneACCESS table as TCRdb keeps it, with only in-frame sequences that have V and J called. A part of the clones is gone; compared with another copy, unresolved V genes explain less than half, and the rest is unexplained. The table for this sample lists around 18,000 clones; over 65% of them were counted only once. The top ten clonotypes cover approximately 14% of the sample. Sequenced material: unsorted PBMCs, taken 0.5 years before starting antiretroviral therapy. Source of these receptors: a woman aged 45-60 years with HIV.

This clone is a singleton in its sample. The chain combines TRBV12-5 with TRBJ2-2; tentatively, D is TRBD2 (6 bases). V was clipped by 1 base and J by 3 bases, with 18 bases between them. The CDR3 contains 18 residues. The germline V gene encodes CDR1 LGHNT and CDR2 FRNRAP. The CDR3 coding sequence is TGTGCTAGTGGTTTGGCCTTAGGGCGGGGTTGGGACACCGGGGAGCTGTTTTTT. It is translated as CASGLALGRGWDTGELFF.

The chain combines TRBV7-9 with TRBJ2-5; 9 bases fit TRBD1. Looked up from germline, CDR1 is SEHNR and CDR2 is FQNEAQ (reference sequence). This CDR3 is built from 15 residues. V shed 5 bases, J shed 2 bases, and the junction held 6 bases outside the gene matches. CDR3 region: CASSLGTGMQETQYF. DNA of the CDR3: TGTGCCAGCAGCCTCGGGACAGGGATGCAAGAGACCCAGTACTTC.

Written as DNA, the CDR3 is TGTGCCAGCAGTGGTGACAGGGTGGGAGGTAACTATGGCTACACCTTC. Translation gives CASSGDRVGGNYGYTF. The genes are TRBV25-1 and TRBJ1-2; 7 bases are a match to TRBD1. Germline-derived CDR1 and CDR2 are MGHDK and SYGVNS. The CDR3 is 16 amino acids. V gave up 4 bases and J gave up 1 base; unmatched junction bases: 9.

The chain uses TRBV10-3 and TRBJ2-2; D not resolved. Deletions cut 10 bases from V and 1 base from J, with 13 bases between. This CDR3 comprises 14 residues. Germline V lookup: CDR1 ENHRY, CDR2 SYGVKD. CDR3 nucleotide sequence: TGTGCCACCCTCTTTGACGGGAACACCGGGGAGCTGTTTTTT. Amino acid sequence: CATLFDGNTGELFF.

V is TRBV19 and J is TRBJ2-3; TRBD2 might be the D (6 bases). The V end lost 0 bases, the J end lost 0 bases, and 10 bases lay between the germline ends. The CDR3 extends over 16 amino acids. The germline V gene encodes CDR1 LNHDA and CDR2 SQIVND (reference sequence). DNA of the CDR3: TGTGCCAGTAGTATAGATCTGCTAGCGAGCACAGATACGCAGTATTTT. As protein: CASSIDLLASTDTQYF.

CDR3 in amino acids: CAWSGQGSSPLHF. In DNA, the CDR3 is TGTGCCTGGAGTGGACAGGGTAGTTCACCCCTCCACTTT. V gene TRBV30 combines with J gene TRBJ1-6; TRBD1 matches 7 bases. The CDR3 is 13 residues long. Per germline, CDR1 GTSNPN and CDR2 SVGIG (reference sequence). Germline trimming cut 1 base from V and 9 bases from J; bases unmatched to any gene: 3.

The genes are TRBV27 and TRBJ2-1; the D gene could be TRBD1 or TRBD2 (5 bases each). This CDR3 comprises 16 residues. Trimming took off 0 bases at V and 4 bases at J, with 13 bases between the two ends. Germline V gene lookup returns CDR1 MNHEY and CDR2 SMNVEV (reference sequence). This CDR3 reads CASSLSGVATYNEQFF. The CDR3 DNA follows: TGTGCCAGCAGTTTATCGGGGGTAGCGACTTACAATGAGCAGTTCTTC.

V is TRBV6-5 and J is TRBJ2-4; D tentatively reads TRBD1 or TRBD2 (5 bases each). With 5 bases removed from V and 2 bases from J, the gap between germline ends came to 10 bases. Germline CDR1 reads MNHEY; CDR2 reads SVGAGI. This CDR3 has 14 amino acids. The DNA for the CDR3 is TGTGCCAGCAGTAGGACGGGACCCAAAAACATTCAGTACTTC. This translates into CASSRTGPKNIQYF.

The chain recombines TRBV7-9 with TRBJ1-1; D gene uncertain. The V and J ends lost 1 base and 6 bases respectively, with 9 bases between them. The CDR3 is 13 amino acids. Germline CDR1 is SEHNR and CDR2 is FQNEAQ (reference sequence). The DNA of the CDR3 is TGTGCCAGCAGCTTAGAGTGGAGGGCTGAAGCTTTCTTT. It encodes CASSLEWRAEAFF.

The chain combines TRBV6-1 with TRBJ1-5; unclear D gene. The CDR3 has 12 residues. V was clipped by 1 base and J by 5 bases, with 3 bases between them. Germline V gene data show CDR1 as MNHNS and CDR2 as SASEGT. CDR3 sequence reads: CASSEEDQPQHF. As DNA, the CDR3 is TGTGCCAGCAGTGAAGAGGATCAGCCCCAGCATTTT.

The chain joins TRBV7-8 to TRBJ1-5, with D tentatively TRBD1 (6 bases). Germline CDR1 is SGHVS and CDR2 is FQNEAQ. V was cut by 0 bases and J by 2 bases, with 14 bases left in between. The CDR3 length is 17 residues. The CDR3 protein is CASSLALGAVGNQPQHF. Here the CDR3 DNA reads TGTGCCAGCAGCTTAGCATTGGGGGCCGTAGGCAATCAGCCCCAGCATTTT.

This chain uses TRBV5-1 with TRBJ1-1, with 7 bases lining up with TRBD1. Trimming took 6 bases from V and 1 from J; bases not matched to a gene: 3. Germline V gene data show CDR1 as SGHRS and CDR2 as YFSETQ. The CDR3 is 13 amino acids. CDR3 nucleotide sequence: TGCGCCAGCAATCCAGGGGGGAACACTGAAGCTTTCTTT. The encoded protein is CASNPGGNTEAFF.

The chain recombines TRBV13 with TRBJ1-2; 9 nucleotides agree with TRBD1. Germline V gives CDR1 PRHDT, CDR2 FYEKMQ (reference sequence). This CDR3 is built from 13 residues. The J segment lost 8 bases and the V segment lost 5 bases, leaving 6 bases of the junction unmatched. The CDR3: CASSPWGQGGYTF. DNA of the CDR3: TGTGCCAGCAGCCCCTGGGGACAGGGAGGCTACACCTTC.

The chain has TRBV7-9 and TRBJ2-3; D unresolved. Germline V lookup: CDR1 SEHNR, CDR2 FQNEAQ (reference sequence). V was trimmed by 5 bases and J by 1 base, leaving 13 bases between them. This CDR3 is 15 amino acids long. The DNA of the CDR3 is TGTGCCAGCAGCCCTCTAGGTGGAGGCACAGATACGCAGTATTTT. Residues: CASSPLGGGTDTQYF. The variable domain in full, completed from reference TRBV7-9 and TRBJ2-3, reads DTGVSQNPRHKITKRGQNVTFRCDPISEHNRLYWYRQTLGQGPEFLTYFQNEAQLEKSRLLSDRFSAERPKGSFSTLEIQRTEQGDSAMYLCASSPLGGGTDTQYFGPGTRLTVL.

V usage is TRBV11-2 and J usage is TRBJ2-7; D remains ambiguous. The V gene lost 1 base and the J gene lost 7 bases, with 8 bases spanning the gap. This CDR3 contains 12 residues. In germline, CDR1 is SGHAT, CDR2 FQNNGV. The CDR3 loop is CASSLGLTEQYV. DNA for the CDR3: TGTGCCAGCAGCTTAGGTTTGACAGAGCAGTACGTC.

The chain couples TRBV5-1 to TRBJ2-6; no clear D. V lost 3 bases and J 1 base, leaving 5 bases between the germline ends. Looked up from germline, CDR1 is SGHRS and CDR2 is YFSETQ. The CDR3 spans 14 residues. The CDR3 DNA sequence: TGCGCCAGCAGCTCAGCTTCTGGGGCCAACGTCCTGACTTTC. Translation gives CASSSASGANVLTF.

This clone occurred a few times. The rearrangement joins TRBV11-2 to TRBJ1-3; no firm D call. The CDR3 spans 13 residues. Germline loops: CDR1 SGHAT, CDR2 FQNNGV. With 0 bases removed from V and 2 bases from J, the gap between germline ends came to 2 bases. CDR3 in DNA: TGTGCCAGCAGCTTAGAGGCTGGAAACACCATATATTTT. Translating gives CASSLEAGNTIYF.

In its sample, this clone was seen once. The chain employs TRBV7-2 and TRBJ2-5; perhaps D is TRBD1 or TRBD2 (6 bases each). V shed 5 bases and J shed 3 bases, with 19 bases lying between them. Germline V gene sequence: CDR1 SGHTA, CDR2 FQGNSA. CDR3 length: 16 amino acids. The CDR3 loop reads CASSPEGGPGEETQYF. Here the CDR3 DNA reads TGTGCCAGCAGCCCCGAAGGGGGGCCGGGAGAAGAGACCCAGTACTTC. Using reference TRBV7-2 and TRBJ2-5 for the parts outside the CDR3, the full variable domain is GAGVSQSPSNKVTEKGKDVELRCDPISGHTALYWYRQSLGQGLEFLIYFQGNSAPDKSGLPSDRFSAERTGGSVSTLTIQRTQQEDSAVYLCASSPEGGPGEETQYFGPGTRLLVL.

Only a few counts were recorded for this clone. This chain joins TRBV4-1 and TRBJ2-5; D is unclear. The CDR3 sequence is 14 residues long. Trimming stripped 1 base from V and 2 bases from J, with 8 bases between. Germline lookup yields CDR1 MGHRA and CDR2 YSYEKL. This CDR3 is CASSQVNSQETQYF. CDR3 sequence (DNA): TGCGCCAGCAGCCAAGTCAACAGTCAAGAGACCCAGTACTTC.

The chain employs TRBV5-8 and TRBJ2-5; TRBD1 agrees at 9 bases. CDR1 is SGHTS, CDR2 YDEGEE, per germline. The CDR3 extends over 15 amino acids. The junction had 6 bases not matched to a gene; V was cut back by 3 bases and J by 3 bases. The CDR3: CASSSGTGPKETQYF. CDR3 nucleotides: TGTGCCAGCAGCTCTGGGACAGGGCCAAAAGAGACCCAGTACTTC.

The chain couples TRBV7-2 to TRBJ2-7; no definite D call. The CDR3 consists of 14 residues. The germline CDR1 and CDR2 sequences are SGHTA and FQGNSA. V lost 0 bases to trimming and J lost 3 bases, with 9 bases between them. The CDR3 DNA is TGTGCCAGCAGCTTAGCGAGCGACATCTACGAGCAGTACTTC. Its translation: CASSLASDIYEQYF.

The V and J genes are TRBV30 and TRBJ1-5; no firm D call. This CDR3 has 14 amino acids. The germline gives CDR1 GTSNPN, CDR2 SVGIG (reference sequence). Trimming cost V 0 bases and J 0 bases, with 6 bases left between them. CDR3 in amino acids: CAWSVWSSNQPQHF. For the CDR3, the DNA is TGTGCCTGGAGTGTCTGGTCTAGCAATCAGCCCCAGCATTTT.

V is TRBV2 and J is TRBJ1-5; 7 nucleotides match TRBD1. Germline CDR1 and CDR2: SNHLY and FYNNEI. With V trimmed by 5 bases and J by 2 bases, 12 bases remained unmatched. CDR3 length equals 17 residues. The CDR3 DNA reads TGTGCCAGCAGTAACAGGGGTTCCCCTCTGGGCAATCAGCCCCAGCATTTT. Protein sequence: CASSNRGSPLGNQPQHF.

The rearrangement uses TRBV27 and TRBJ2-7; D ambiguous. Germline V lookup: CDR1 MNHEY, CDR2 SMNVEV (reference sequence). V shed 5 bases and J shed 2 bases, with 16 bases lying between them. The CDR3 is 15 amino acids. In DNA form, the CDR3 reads TGTGCCAGCAGTCCGCGACTTTATCCCACCTACGAGCAGTACGTC. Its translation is CASSPRLYPTYEQYV.

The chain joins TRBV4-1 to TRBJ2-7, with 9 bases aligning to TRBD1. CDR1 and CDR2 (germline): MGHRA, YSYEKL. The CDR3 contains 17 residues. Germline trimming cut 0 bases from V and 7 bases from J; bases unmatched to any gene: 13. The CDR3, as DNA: TGCGCCAGCAGCCAAGAATTCCGGACAGGGGTTCAAGGAGAGCAGTACTTC. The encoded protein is CASSQEFRTGVQGEQYF.

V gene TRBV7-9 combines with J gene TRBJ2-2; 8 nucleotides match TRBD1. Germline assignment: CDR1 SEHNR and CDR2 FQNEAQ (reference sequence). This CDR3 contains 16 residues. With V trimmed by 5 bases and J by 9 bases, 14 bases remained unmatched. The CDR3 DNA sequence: TGTGCCAGCAGCCTAGGAGGACAGGGAACGGCCCGGGAGCTGTTTTTT. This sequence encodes CASSLGGQGTARELFF.

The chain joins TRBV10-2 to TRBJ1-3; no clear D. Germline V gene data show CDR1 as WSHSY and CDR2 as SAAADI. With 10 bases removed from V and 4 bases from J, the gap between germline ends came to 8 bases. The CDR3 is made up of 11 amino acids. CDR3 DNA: TGCGCCACCAACCTGGGAAACACCATATATTTT. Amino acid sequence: CATNLGNTIYF.

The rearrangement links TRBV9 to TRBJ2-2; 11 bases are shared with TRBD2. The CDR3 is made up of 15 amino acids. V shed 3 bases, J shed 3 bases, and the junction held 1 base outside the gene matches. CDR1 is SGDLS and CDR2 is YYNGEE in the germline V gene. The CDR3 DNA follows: TGTGCCAGCAGCGGGGGACTAGCGGACACCGGGGAGCTGTTTTTT. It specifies CASSGGLADTGELFF.

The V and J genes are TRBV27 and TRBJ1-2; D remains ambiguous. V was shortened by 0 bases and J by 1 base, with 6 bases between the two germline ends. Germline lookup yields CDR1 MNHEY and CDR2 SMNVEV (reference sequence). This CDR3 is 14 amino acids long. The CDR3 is CASSLSQNNYGYTF. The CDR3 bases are TGTGCCAGCAGTTTATCGCAGAATAACTATGGCTACACCTTC.